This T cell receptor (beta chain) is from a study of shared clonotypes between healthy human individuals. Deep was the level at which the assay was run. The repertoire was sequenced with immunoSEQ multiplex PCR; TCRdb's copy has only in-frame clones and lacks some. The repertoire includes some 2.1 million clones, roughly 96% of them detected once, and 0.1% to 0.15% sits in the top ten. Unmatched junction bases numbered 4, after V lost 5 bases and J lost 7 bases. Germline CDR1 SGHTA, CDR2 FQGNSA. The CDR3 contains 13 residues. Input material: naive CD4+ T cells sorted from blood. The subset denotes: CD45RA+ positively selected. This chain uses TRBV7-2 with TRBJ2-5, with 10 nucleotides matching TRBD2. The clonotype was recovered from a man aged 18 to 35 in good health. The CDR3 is CASSRLAGGTQYF. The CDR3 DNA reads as TGTGCCAGCAGCCGTTTAGCGGGGGGGACCCAGTACTTC.